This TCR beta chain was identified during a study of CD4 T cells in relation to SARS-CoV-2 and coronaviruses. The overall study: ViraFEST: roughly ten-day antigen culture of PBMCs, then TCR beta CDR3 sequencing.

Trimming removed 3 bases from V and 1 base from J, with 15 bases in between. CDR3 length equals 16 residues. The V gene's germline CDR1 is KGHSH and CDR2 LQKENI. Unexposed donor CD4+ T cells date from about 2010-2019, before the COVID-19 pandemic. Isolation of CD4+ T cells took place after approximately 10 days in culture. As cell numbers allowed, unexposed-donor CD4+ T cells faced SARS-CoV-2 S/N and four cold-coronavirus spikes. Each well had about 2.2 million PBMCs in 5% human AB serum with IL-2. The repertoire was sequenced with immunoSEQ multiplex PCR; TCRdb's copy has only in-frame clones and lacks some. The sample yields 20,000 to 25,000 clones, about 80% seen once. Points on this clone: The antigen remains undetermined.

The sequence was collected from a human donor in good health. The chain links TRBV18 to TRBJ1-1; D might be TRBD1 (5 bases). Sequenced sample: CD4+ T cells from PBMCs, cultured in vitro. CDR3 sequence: CASSPQGLATNTEAFF. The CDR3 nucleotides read TGTGCCAGCTCACCCCAGGGCTTAGCAACGAACACTGAAGCTTTCTTT.